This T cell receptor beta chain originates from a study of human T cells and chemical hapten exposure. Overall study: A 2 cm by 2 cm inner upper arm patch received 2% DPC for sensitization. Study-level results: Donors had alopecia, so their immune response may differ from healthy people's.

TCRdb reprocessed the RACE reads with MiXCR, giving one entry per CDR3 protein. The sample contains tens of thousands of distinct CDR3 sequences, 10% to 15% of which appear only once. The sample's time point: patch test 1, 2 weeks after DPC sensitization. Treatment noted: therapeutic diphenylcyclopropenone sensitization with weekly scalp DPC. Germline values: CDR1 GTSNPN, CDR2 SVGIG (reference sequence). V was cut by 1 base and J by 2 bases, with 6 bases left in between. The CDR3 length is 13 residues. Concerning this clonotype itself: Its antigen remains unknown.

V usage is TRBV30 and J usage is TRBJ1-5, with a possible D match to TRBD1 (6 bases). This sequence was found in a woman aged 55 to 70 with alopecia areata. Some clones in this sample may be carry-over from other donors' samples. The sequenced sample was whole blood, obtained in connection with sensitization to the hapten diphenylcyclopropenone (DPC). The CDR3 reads CAWSGQGNQPQHF. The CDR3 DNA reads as TGTGCCTGGAGTGGACAGGGCAATCAGCCCCAGCATTTT. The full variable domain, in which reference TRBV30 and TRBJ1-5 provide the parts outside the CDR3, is SQTIHQWPATLVQPVGSPLSLECTVEGTSNPNLYWYRQAAGRGLQLLFYSVGIGQISSEVPQNLSASRPQDRQFILSSKKLLLSDSGFYLCAWSGQGNQPQHFGDGTRLSIL.